This T cell receptor beta chain was identified in a study of blood T cell repertoires in COVID-19. Whole-study context: The origin of the acute and convalescent COVID-19 samples was the United States, Italy and Spain. PBMCs, B-cell-depleted T cells, or T cells provided the cDNA or gDNA that made up the material.

V shed 0 bases, J shed 5 bases, and the junction held 9 bases outside the gene matches. This CDR3 region has 16 residues. Germline CDR1 reads MNHEY; CDR2 reads SVGAGI. In the authors' workflow: Nucleated cell number was recorded as an estimate derived from reference gene primer amplification. Repertoires were generated with immunoSEQ multiplex PCR, while TCRdb's copy carries only in-frame clones and drops some. V and J calls and clone size come straight from that table; D and trimming were deduced from the DNA. The data show over 120,000 clones, 70% to 80% seen once. The source is a woman between 45 and 60 years old with active or convalescent COVID-19. Sample: peripheral blood. V usage is TRBV6-5 and J usage is TRBJ2-7, with 8 bases aligning to TRBD1. CDR3 region: CASSYSNWDRLNEQYF. The CDR3 coding sequence is TGTGCCAGCAGTTACTCGAACTGGGACAGGCTCAACGAGCAGTACTTC.